The 26 T cell receptor beta chains below come from one sample, sequenced in a study of blood T cell repertoires in COVID-19. Produced via immunoSEQ multiplex PCR; TCRdb's table is partial and in-frame only. The data show 150,000 or so clones, with roughly four fifths seen just once and approximately 11% held by the top ten. Sample: peripheral blood. The receptors here all came from a man between 60 and 75 years old with active or convalescent COVID-19.

This rearrangement joins TRBV28 to TRBJ1-3, with 9 positions matching TRBD1. Germline-derived CDR1 and CDR2 are MDHEN and SYDVKM. After removal of 5 bases from V and 0 bases from J, the junction contained 14 bases not matched to a gene. The CDR3 runs to 19 residues. CDR3 residues: CASSRGQGSGPSSGNTIYF. CDR3 in DNA: TGTGCCAGCAGTCGAGGACAGGGGAGTGGTCCCTCCTCTGGAAACACCATATATTTT.

The chain combines TRBV15 with TRBJ2-1; D possibly corresponds to TRBD2 (7 bases). Germline-derived CDR1 and CDR2 are LNHNV and YYDKDF (reference sequence). The CDR3 spans 12 residues. V lost 1 base to trimming and J lost 10 bases, with 8 bases between them. CDR3 bases: TGTGCCACCAGCAGAGGGGGGGGCGAGCAGTTCTTC. This gives the protein CATSRGGGEQFF.

The CDR3 region has the DNA TGTGCCAGCAGGCCTGCGGGGGTGGATACGCAGTATTTT. It yields the protein CASRPAGVDTQYF. The genes are TRBV7-2 and TRBJ2-3; 7 bases are a match to TRBD2. The CDR3 totals 13 residues. The junction had 6 bases not matched to a gene; V was cut back by 6 bases and J by 6 bases. CDR1 SGHTA and CDR2 FQGNSA come from the germline V gene.

The chain combines TRBV3-1 (or the pseudogene TRBV3-2) with TRBJ1-2; weak D call: TRBD1 (6 bases). The V gene's germline CDR1 is LGHDT and CDR2 YNNKEL (reference sequence). There are 17 residues in the CDR3. V was clipped by 2 bases and J by 3 bases, with 19 bases between them. The CDR3 reads CASSQSLRGLLDYGYTF. The CDR3 coding sequence is TGTGCCAGCAGCCAAAGTTTGCGGGGGCTTTTAGACTATGGCTACACCTTC.

The sample holds a few counts of this clone. This chain connects TRBV7-9 to TRBJ1-1; 7 bases agree with TRBD1. Unmatched junction bases numbered 7, after V lost 1 base and J lost 8 bases. Germline V gene data show CDR1 as SEHNR and CDR2 as FQNEAQ (reference sequence). The CDR3 is 14 amino acids. The CDR3 region has the DNA TGTGCCAGCAGCTTAGAGGGGGCGGCCCCCGAAGCTTTCTTT. Its translation: CASSLEGAAPEAFF.

CDR3 sequence: CSVEGTVPNEQFF. The CDR3 nucleotides are TGCAGCGTTGAAGGGACAGTGCCCAATGAGCAGTTCTTC. This sequence joins TRBV29-1 and TRBJ2-1; tentatively, D is TRBD1 (6 bases). The CDR3 is made up of 13 amino acids. Germline V gene data show CDR1 as SQVTM and CDR2 as ANQGSEA. The V end lost 1 base, the J end lost 6 bases, and 10 bases lay between the germline ends.

The J gene is TRBJ2-1, the V gene TRBV4-1, with TRBD2 matching 7 bases. With 1 base clipped from V and 7 bases from J, the junction kept 7 bases outside the gene matches. From germline, CDR1 is MGHRA and CDR2 YSYEKL. This CDR3 is built from 15 residues. The CDR3 reads CASSQAPSGGNEQFF. The CDR3 nucleotides are TGCGCCAGCAGCCAAGCCCCTAGCGGTGGGAATGAGCAGTTCTTC.

This clone was detected ten times or more. The chain has TRBV19 and TRBJ2-7; D is undetermined. CDR3 length equals 15 residues. V was cut by 5 bases and J by 3 bases, with 17 bases left in between. Germline lookup yields CDR1 LNHDA and CDR2 SQIVND (reference sequence). The CDR3 sequence: CASSSEQSWVYEQYF. The CDR3 nucleotides read TGTGCCAGTAGTTCCGAACAGAGCTGGGTCTACGAGCAGTACTTC.

J is TRBJ1-2 and V is TRBV5-4; a possible D gene is TRBD1 (6 bases). The CDR3 runs 14 residues. The V and J ends lost 6 bases and 2 bases respectively, with 14 bases between them. Germline V gene data show CDR1 as SGHNT and CDR2 as YYREEE (reference sequence). The CDR3 region has the DNA TGTGCCAGCAAAGCCCAGGGGTTCAACTATGGCTACACCTTC. Its translation is CASKAQGFNYGYTF.

The J gene is TRBJ1-2, the V gene TRBV11-2; a possible D gene is TRBD1 (5 bases). CDR1 is SGHAT, CDR2 FQNNGV, per germline. The V end was cut by 5 bases, the J end by 4 bases, with 11 bases between. The CDR3 loop spans 13 amino acids. The CDR3 protein is CASSVTASYGYTF. In DNA, the CDR3 is TGTGCCAGCAGCGTGACAGCGTCCTATGGCTACACCTTC. Full variable domain (rest looked up from reference TRBV11-2 and TRBJ1-2): EAGVAQSPRYKIIEKRQSVAFWCNPISGHATLYWYQQILGQGPKLLIQFQNNGVVDDSQLPKDRFSAERLKGVDSTLKIQPAKLEDSAVYLCASSVTASYGYTFGSGTRLTVV.

In nucleotides, the CDR3 is TGTGCCACGATGGACAACTCTGGGGCCAACGTCCTGACTTTC. Protein: CATMDNSGANVLTF. The rearrangement links TRBV10-3 to TRBJ2-6; TRBD1 might be the D (5 bases). V was pared by 10 bases and J by 0 bases, with 10 bases between. CDR3 length equals 14 residues. The V gene's germline CDR1 is ENHRY and CDR2 SYGVKD.

This clone was observed once. CDR3 region: CASSLCVPEHEQYF. The CDR3 bases are TGTGCCAGCAGCTTATGCGTCCCGGAGCACGAGCAGTACTTC. The chain combines TRBV7-4 with TRBJ2-7; D unresolved. This CDR3 region has 14 residues. V gave up 2 bases and J gave up 5 bases, with 13 bases separating them. Germline values: CDR1 SGHVT, CDR2 SQSDAQ.

This sequence joins TRBV2 and TRBJ2-5; 7 nucleotides match TRBD1. There are 13 residues in the CDR3. Trimming removed 6 bases from V and 2 bases from J; junction bases left unmatched: 3. The V gene's germline CDR1 is SNHLY and CDR2 FYNNEI. The CDR3 reads CASSGQVQETQYF. The DNA of the CDR3 is TGTGCCAGCAGCGGACAGGTTCAAGAGACCCAGTACTTC.

J is TRBJ2-7 and V is TRBV15, with 11 positions matching TRBD1. Germline V lookup: CDR1 LNHNV, CDR2 YYDKDF (reference sequence). This CDR3 is built from 16 residues. Trimming cost V 3 bases and J 4 bases; bases outside gene matches: 8. The CDR3: CATSSADRGRQYEQYF. CDR3 nucleotides: TGTGCCACCAGCAGTGCGGACAGGGGGCGACAGTACGAGCAGTACTTC.

The J gene is TRBJ2-5, the V gene TRBV11-2, with D perhaps TRBD1 (6 bases). Looked up from germline, CDR1 is SGHAT and CDR2 is FQNNGV. V lost 3 bases, J lost 5 bases, and 10 bases lay in between. The CDR3 extends over 13 amino acids. The CDR3 nucleotides are TGTGCCAGCAGCTTCGACAGGAGGGAGACCCAGTACTTC. Residues: CASSFDRRETQYF.

This chain uses TRBV5-1 with TRBJ2-1; 10 bases agree with TRBD2. J gave up 5 bases and V 7 bases, and 3 bases lay outside the gene matches. CDR3 size: 13 residues. In germline, CDR1 is SGHRS, CDR2 YFSETQ. CDR3 region: CASRTSGDNEQFF. The CDR3 nucleotides read TGCGCCAGCCGGACTAGCGGAGACAATGAGCAGTTCTTC.

This clone was seen a handful of times. The chain employs TRBV5-1 and TRBJ1-3; a weak D match, TRBD1 (6 bases). Between the trimmed V and J ends, which lost 4 bases and 1 base, there was a span of 9 bases. The CDR3 is 14 residues long. CDR1 is SGHRS, CDR2 YFSETQ, per germline. CDR3 residues: CASSTTGSGNTIYF. CDR3 nucleotide sequence: TGCGCCAGCAGCACGACAGGATCTGGAAACACCATATATTTT.

The rearrangement joins TRBV19 to TRBJ1-4; the match to TRBD1 covers 9 bases. The V gene's germline CDR1 is LNHDA and CDR2 SQIVND (reference sequence). The CDR3 has 15 amino acids. V dropped 5 bases and J dropped 6; count of bases not matched to a gene: 7. The CDR3 nucleotides read TGTGCCAGTAGTCCTCGGGACAGGGAGGATGAAAAACTGTTTTTT. Its translation: CASSPRDREDEKLFF.

The J gene is TRBJ1-1, the V gene TRBV5-1, with 9 bases matching TRBD1. V lost 5 bases to trimming and J lost 3 bases; unmatched junction nucleotides: 8. The CDR3 spans 15 residues. CDR1 is SGHRS and CDR2 is YFSETQ in the germline V gene. The CDR3, as DNA: TGCGCCAGCAGGTACGAACAGGGGGCGTACACTGAAGCTTTCTTT. Encoded protein: CASRYEQGAYTEAFF.

This clone was detected only once. The chain couples TRBV6-4 to TRBJ2-1; TRBD2 aligns across 9 bases. The CDR3 covers 13 residues. Germline lookup yields CDR1 MRHNA and CDR2 SNTAGT. V lost 0 bases, J lost 15 bases, and 6 bases stayed unmatched. The CDR3 sequence is CASSDSGGRAWFF. CDR3 bases: TGTGCCAGCAGTGACTCTGGCGGGAGGGCCTGGTTCTTC.

The chain links TRBV24-1 to TRBJ2-3; maybe TRBD2 (6 bases). Germline CDR1 reads KGHDR; CDR2 reads SFDVKD. This CDR3 spans 12 amino acids. V was trimmed by 5 bases and J by 9 bases, leaving 11 bases between them. Here the CDR3 DNA reads TGTGCCACCAGTGGTCGCGGGACGACGCAGTATTTT. The encoded protein is CATSGRGTTQYF.

The rearrangement joins TRBV3-1 (or the pseudogene TRBV3-2) to TRBJ2-7, with 7 bases matching TRBD2. V was clipped by 8 bases and J by 6 bases; unmatched bases: 10. The CDR3 has 13 residues. Germline assignment: CDR1 LGHDT and CDR2 YNNKEL (reference sequence). In DNA, the CDR3 is TGTGCCAGCTCTCCCGTCGGCGGGGGCGAGCAGTACTTC. As protein: CASSPVGGGEQYF.

The J gene is TRBJ1-2, the V gene TRBV6-1, with 8 bases fitting TRBD1. In germline, CDR1 is MNHNS, CDR2 SASEGT. This CDR3 has 13 amino acids. V gave up 7 bases and J gave up 4 bases; unmatched junction bases: 5. The CDR3, as DNA: TGTGCCAGCAACAGGGACAGGCGCTATGGCTACACCTTC. Protein product: CASNRDRRYGYTF.

This chain connects TRBV10-3 to TRBJ2-5; 13 bases align to TRBD2. V lost 0 bases and J lost 1; bases outside the gene matches: 5. The CDR3 is 18 amino acids. CDR1 and CDR2 (germline): ENHRY, SYGVKD. In DNA, the CDR3 is TGTGCCATCAGTGAGTCACGACTAGCGGGGGGAAGCCAAGAGACCCAGTACTTC. This translates into CAISESRLAGGSQETQYF.

The chain links TRBV29-1 to TRBJ2-4, with D perhaps TRBD2 (7 bases). V was pared by 6 bases and J by 6 bases, with 18 bases between. Germline V gene data show CDR1 as SQVTM and CDR2 as ANQGSEA. The CDR3 is 14 amino acids. The CDR3 loop is CSVTVGGQGNIQYF. The CDR3, as DNA: TGCAGCGTCACAGTCGGGGGGCAAGGAAACATTCAGTACTTC.

The rearrangement joins TRBV29-1 to TRBJ1-2; 7 nucleotides line up with TRBD1. Germline V CDR1 and CDR2: SQVTM, ANQGSEA. The CDR3 extends over 13 amino acids. The V segment lost 5 bases and the J segment 1 base; nucleotides outside the gene matches: 4. CDR3 sequence: CSVWTGRNYGYTF. The CDR3 bases are TGCAGCGTTTGGACAGGACGTAACTATGGCTACACCTTC.